This section outlines one TCR beta chain sequence together with its context. What it recognizes is unknown. This sample was taken from a study of cytomegalovirus exposure and HLA in healthy donors. Looked up from germline, CDR1 is SQVTM and CDR2 is ANQGSEA. The CDR3 length is 12 residues. The V end lost 4 bases, the J end lost 2 bases, and 8 bases lay between the germline ends. In the PCR, 60 Vbeta and 13 Jbeta primers were used. TCRdb's copy holds only in-frame clones and misses some; the assay was immunoSEQ multiplex PCR. The sample has some 59,000 clones, approximately 81% seen once; the top ten hold less than 4%. Notes on the study in general: Equally common other TCR beta chains were less clonally expanded than HLA-associated ones, a later analysis found. Published work reported that the classifier diagnosed cytomegalovirus status with high specificity and sensitivity. In an earlier analysis, productive rearrangement rates for most beta V segments clustered near 87% or 30%. Looking again later, the authors saw that most CMV-associated TCR beta chains seemed HLA-restricted.

The genes are TRBV29-1 and TRBJ1-1, with a weak D call TRBD1 (5 bases). The clonotype was recovered from a young woman in good health and CMV-seronegative. Specimen: PBMCs. CDR3 sequence reads: CSVGQSNTEAFF. The DNA for the CDR3 is TGCAGCGTTGGACAGTCAAACACTGAAGCTTTCTTT.